This T cell receptor beta chain was obtained from a study of cytomegalovirus exposure and HLA in healthy donors listed by TCRdb under 2017. Background for the entire study: An earlier analysis of several hundred of the donors reported approximately 300 Gb of sequence data and about 100 million unique TCR beta sequences from 150 million to 200 million T cells. About 300 gigabases of sequencing data and around 88 million unique TCR sequences made up an early release that covered several hundred HLA-typed donors. Of the 300 to 400 genotyped donors, 65% to 90% fell in the genetic ancestry cluster associated with self-reported Caucasian donors. The study was designed to test whether signatures of past pathogen exposure could be identified by cataloging public T cell receptors. The study used immunosequencing to profile the T cell repertoires of more than 650 subjects and linked those repertoires to cytomegalovirus serostatus. Besides the first cohort of some 670 subjects, a separate validation cohort made up of roughly 120 different subjects was used. The study combined high-throughput TCR immunosequencing, statistical association of individual TCRs with disease status, and machine learning to predict cytomegalovirus infection status. In a later analysis, previously published TCR beta repertoires from 500 to 750 donors were re-analyzed and high-resolution HLA genotyping was added so that TCR occurrence patterns could be studied. The later analysis used no new phenotypic data to find candidate immune exposures, relying instead on TCR beta sequences and their occurrence across donors. An earlier analysis of around 640 of the donors used high-throughput TCR beta sequencing to judge whether each TCR beta V gene segment behaved as functional or pseudogenic. Alongside the repertoire data, information on donor age, sex, ethnicity and CMV serostatus was compiled. A later genetic analysis took genome-wide SNP genotypes for about 65% of the 666 donors and used that subset as a discovery cohort. All discovery cohort repertoires had been generated using a single sequencing platform. Class I and class II HLA loci were covered by the typing at four-digit resolution. Typing coverage varied by locus: roughly 629-640 donors for A, B, C, DRB1 and DQB1; 500 to 550 for DQA1; around 610 for DPA1; approximately 470 for DPB1. Roughly 5 DR-DQ haplotypes were handled as single units for association and clustering, since linkage in the cohort was strong. Among around 400 genotyped donors of the cohort, an average of approximately 200,000 unique TCR beta nucleotide sequences was sequenced per donor, of which 15% to 20% were non-productive. Paper-wide results and their limitations: Correlated functional status among segregating V segments might be attributable to linkage disequilibrium, but an unknown experimental factor could not be ruled out. In a later analysis, several top co-occurrence clusters were reported to appear linked to parvovirus B19, influenza, CMV and Epstein-Barr virus. In vitro tests confirmed that three of the cytomegalovirus-associated TCR beta chains recognize cytomegalovirus antigens. In an earlier analysis of 587 of the donors, most TCR beta V segments appeared in productive rearrangements about 90% or about 30% of the time, broadly matching IMGT annotations. The study gave a list of roughly 150 TCR beta chains associated with cytomegalovirus. The 87-base-pair reads could not distinguish some IMGT-functional V segments, including TRBV6-2 and TRBV6-3, so those segments were excluded. The classifier was reported to diagnose cytomegalovirus status with high specificity and sensitivity in both the original and validation cohorts. Most CMV-associated TCR beta chains appeared to be HLA-restricted in a later analysis, and the HLA associations seemed to be driven largely by CMV exposure. While some public TCRs were present in many individuals, most TCR sequences turned up only very rarely across donors. In a later analysis, more than 15,000 TCR beta sequences were associated with specific HLA alleles at a false discovery rate of 0.05. An association between a missense DCLRE1C variant and V-gene and J-gene trimming of TCR beta chains was found in a later genetic analysis and replicated in an independent cohort. This cohort had only TCR beta chains sequenced, and the lack of alpha or paired-chain data limited which features could be detected. CMV serostatus was the only immune exposure information available for the cohort. A group of highly shared sequence variants was considered likely to be a technical artifact of the sequencing pipeline. A further reported finding was that TCR beta sequences accurately predicted the HLA-A and HLA-B alleles for most subjects in the first cohort. HLA typing was unavailable for some donors at each locus, so association tests used only the typed subset. A later genetic analysis reported fewer N-insertions in productive TCRs among donors in an Asian-associated ancestry cluster than the roughly 700-donor mean. The authors suggested that the approach could potentially be generalized to other disease states and immunological phenotypes. Because counts were too low, about 18 rarely observed V segments, including chromosome 9 orphons, were left out of the earlier analysis of roughly 600 of the donors. In a later analysis, HLA-associated TCR beta chains showed more clonal expansion and lower generation probabilities than non-associated chains that were equally common. In a later analysis, TCR association rates were found to vary across HLA loci, with the most associated TCRs seen for DRB1 alleles and the fewest for HLA-C alleles. Sequencing depth was assumed to be roughly uniform across donors in the presence/absence analyses, though that assumption may not hold. When HLA alleles, especially DR and DQ, strongly co-occurred, TCR associations were difficult to assign to individual alleles.

About this clone itself: No antigen is known for it. One end of the junction fails to match germline, which may point to a read error.

Libraries were made using the immunoSEQ multiplex PCR assay. For the multiplex PCR, a mixture combining 60 forward primers for TCR Vbeta segments and 13 reverse primers for TCR Jbeta segments was used. The CDR3 region of rearranged TCR beta genes was amplified from genomic DNA by a multiplex PCR assay. The Illumina HiSeq System was used to sequence the amplified TCR beta libraries as 87-base-pair reads. The authors processed their data as follows. In a later analysis, 77 million or so unique TCR beta chains were counted across the approximately 640 repertoires, and some 10 million of these chains were shared by at least two donors. A nearest-neighbor algorithm error-corrected the raw reads and collapsed the reads into unique sequences, merging closely related sequences to remove PCR and sequencing errors. Alignment of CDR3 sequences to IMGT reference sequences was used to assign V, D and J gene segments. Each retained sequence needed at least a six-nucleotide match to both a V gene segment and a J gene segment. A rearrangement counted as productive if the CDR3 had no stop codons and remained in frame with V and J, and every other rearrangement counted as non-productive. Following IMGT convention, CDR3 was defined as the stretch from the second conserved V-encoded cysteine up to the conserved J-encoded phenylalanine. The earlier analysis of more than 450 of the donors excluded sequences that lacked an unambiguous match to a single V gene segment. In an earlier analysis of approximately 610 of the donors, V segments were called functional above 56.7% productive rearrangements and were called segregating when the between-donor standard deviation exceeded 5%. A statistical classification framework was developed to diagnose cytomegalovirus status using the catalog of TCR beta chain sequences. In a later analysis, TCR nucleotide sequences were compared against IMGT/GENE-DB human TR gene sequences so that V and J genes could be assigned. A later analysis assigned CDR3 sequences and most-parsimonious VDJ recombination scenarios with the TCRdist pipeline. In a later analysis, each TCR beta chain was defined by its CDR3 amino acid sequence together with its V-gene family, and reads lacking a unique V-gene family were excluded. In a later analysis, approximately 640 highly shared, low-generation-probability nucleotide sequences were removed to address suspected cross-contamination and a sequencing artifact. For each public chain, a later analysis derived a clonal expansion index from normalized ranks of inferred template counts within each repertoire. Generation probabilities in a later analysis came from a VDJ recombination model fitted to out-of-frame rearrangements, and those results were checked against IGoR. In a later analysis, TCR-TCR, TCR-HLA and TCR-CMV co-occurrence was scored with hypergeometric tests, and a repertoire-size bias correction was applied to TCR pairs. In a later analysis, false discovery rates were estimated by permuting HLA or CMV assignments 20 times. In a later analysis, co-occurring TCRs were grouped using DBSCAN, and TCRdist sequence similarity was added for clustering within HLA-allele-positive subsets. Repertoires with fewer than 30,000 or more than 120,000 public chains, plus five repertoires with anomalous nucleotide sharing, were excluded from co-occurrence clustering. TCRdb re-hosts the immuneACCESS table, in-frame sequences only. Its copies lack some clones; in the studies checked, an unresolved V gene accounts for under half of them, and the cause for the rest is not known. Clonal size and the V and J genes are those of that table, whereas D and trimming came from the DNA. The sample includes around 150,000 clones, with 75% to 85% observed a single time. The ten largest make up roughly 7% of the sample.

The CDR3 covers 13 residues, taking in both the cysteine and the phenylalanine. The only DNA kept is the CDR3, 39 bases in frame from the first base. The germline V gene gives CDR1 as SGHTA and CDR2 as FQGNSA. In total, just over 650 healthy bone marrow donors made up the cohort. At the time of sampling, every cohort member was nominally healthy, though immune exposures that went unrecorded were likely present. The donor was CMV seropositive and was included in the group of 250 to 300 seropositive cohort members. Each donor provided a peripheral blood sample, and peripheral blood mononuclear cells were used for TCR beta sequencing. The Qiagen DNeasy Blood Extraction Kit was used to extract genomic DNA from the blood cell samples.

The chain uses TRBV7-2 and TRBJ1-2; the best D guess is TRBD1, with 6 bases matching. The TCR comes from a male donor in good health and CMV-seropositive. The source material was PBMCs. The CDR3 region reads CASSPDGGWGARF. The nucleotides are TGTGCCAGCAGCCCCGACGGGGGGTGGGGGGCTCGCTTC.